This T cell receptor (beta chain) was found in a study of cytomegalovirus exposure and HLA in healthy donors. The germline V gene encodes CDR1 MNHNS and CDR2 SASEGT. The CDR3 spans 13 residues. The ends lost 5 bases at V and 4 bases at J; junction bases unmatched: 5. It was with 60 Vbeta and 13 Jbeta primers that the PCR ran. In the original workflow: About 11 million of some 80 million unique TCR beta chains were shared, per a later count. Profiled with immunoSEQ multiplex PCR; TCRdb holds only in-frame clones, not every one. Clone size and the V and J calls come from that table; the DNA yielded D and trimming. This repertoire shows fewer than 150,000 clones, 65% to 85% found once; its top ten account for about 0.25%.

The sequence derives from a man aged 45-65 years in good health and CMV-seronegative. The rearrangement links TRBV6-1 to TRBJ2-7, with 7 bases matching TRBD2. The sample was PBMCs. The CDR3 region is CASSWGGAYEQYF. The CDR3 DNA is TGTGCCAGCAGTTGGGGGGGAGCTTACGAGCAGTACTTC.